These T cell receptor beta chains were read from a single sample in a study of T-cell reconstitution after alpha-beta-depleted transplantation in children. TCRdb used MiXCR to reprocess the PCR reads, holding one entry per CDR3 protein. The table lists about 420,000 distinct CDR3 sequences, roughly 10% of them singletons. Source: PBMCs from the stem cell graft donor, taken from the stem cell graft. Receptor source: a human donor who donated a stem cell graft to a child with acute myeloid leukemia. The CDR3 runs from the conserved cysteine through the conserved F or W. The order of the fields is CDR3 protein, J gene, D gene, V gene, CDR3 length. A D gene is named only where the DNA matches it firmly.

cdr3_aa: CASSEGVGGRNTGELFF
j_call: TRBJ2-2
d_call: TRBD2
v_call: TRBV25-1
cdr3_length: 17

cdr3_aa: CASSLESGLGSPLHF
j_call: TRBJ1-6
d_call: .
v_call: TRBV11-2
cdr3_length: 15

cdr3_aa: CASREREWLGEQFF
j_call: TRBJ2-1
d_call: TRBD2
v_call: TRBV7-2
cdr3_length: 14

cdr3_aa: CASSVGLDRNTDTQYF
j_call: TRBJ2-3
d_call: .
v_call: TRBV5-8
cdr3_length: 16

cdr3_aa: CAISEGTGQSNQPQHF
j_call: TRBJ1-5
d_call: TRBD1
v_call: TRBV10-3
cdr3_length: 16

cdr3_aa: CASTWGGGVDQPQHF
j_call: TRBJ1-5
d_call: .
v_call: TRBV12-3/TRBV12-4
cdr3_length: 15

cdr3_aa: CSAPNPGYGYTF
j_call: TRBJ1-2
d_call: .
v_call: TRBV20-1
cdr3_length: 12

cdr3_aa: CASTETSTDTQYF
j_call: TRBJ2-3
d_call: .
v_call: TRBV27
cdr3_length: 13

cdr3_aa: CASSFPGLAGGGSQETQYF
j_call: TRBJ2-5
d_call: TRBD2
v_call: TRBV3-1
cdr3_length: 19

cdr3_aa: CASSLNENSPLHF
j_call: TRBJ1-6
d_call: .
v_call: TRBV12-3/TRBV12-4
cdr3_length: 13

cdr3_aa: CASSLRGSGVGDNEQFF
j_call: TRBJ2-1
d_call: .
v_call: TRBV5-5
cdr3_length: 17

cdr3_aa: CASSLARRGYTF
j_call: TRBJ1-2
d_call: .
v_call: TRBV5-8
cdr3_length: 12

cdr3_aa: CSVAGQGVRNEQFF
j_call: TRBJ2-1
d_call: TRBD1
v_call: TRBV29-1
cdr3_length: 14

cdr3_aa: CSASPGTRFTDTQYF
j_call: TRBJ2-3
d_call: TRBD2
v_call: TRBV20-1
cdr3_length: 15

cdr3_aa: CPSSFQETQYF
j_call: TRBJ2-5
d_call: .
v_call: TRBV5-4
cdr3_length: 11

cdr3_aa: CASSSTTGSGNNEQFF
j_call: TRBJ2-1
d_call: TRBD1
v_call: TRBV7-3
cdr3_length: 16

cdr3_aa: CATSRLENTGELFF
j_call: TRBJ2-2
d_call: .
v_call: TRBV15
cdr3_length: 14

cdr3_aa: CASSLNRGVDYEQYF
j_call: TRBJ2-7
d_call: .
v_call: TRBV7-6
cdr3_length: 15

cdr3_aa: CSVVGGQGGHEQFF
j_call: TRBJ2-1
d_call: TRBD1
v_call: TRBV29-1
cdr3_length: 14

cdr3_aa: CASSQTTGAGPQHF
j_call: TRBJ1-5
d_call: .
v_call: TRBV4-1
cdr3_length: 14

cdr3_aa: CASSYSAPNFAFF
j_call: TRBJ1-1
d_call: .
v_call: TRBV6-6
cdr3_length: 13

cdr3_aa: CASSGTTGGVRNIQYF
j_call: TRBJ2-4
d_call: TRBD1
v_call: TRBV5-1
cdr3_length: 16

cdr3_aa: CASSLVIPGHQNTIYF
j_call: TRBJ1-3
d_call: .
v_call: TRBV28
cdr3_length: 16

cdr3_aa: CASSYSGLGEQFF
j_call: TRBJ2-1
d_call: TRBD2
v_call: TRBV6-5
cdr3_length: 13

cdr3_aa: CASSRGGPSQSVETQYF
j_call: TRBJ2-5
d_call: TRBD2
v_call: TRBV3-1
cdr3_length: 17

cdr3_aa: CASSQDGPGGTGTGELFF
j_call: TRBJ2-2
d_call: TRBD1
v_call: TRBV4-1
cdr3_length: 18

cdr3_aa: CASSAGARGTGELFF
j_call: TRBJ2-2
d_call: .
v_call: TRBV5-1
cdr3_length: 15

cdr3_aa: CASSYGQRGGTEAFF
j_call: TRBJ1-1
d_call: .
v_call: TRBV6-5
cdr3_length: 15

cdr3_aa: CATSEQFSNQPQHF
j_call: TRBJ1-5
d_call: .
v_call: TRBV24-1
cdr3_length: 14

cdr3_aa: CASSPAGGMGTGELFF
j_call: TRBJ2-2
d_call: .
v_call: TRBV5-5
cdr3_length: 16

cdr3_aa: CASSLGRETDTQYF
j_call: TRBJ2-3
d_call: .
v_call: TRBV3-1
cdr3_length: 14

cdr3_aa: CSARGGSETFKLTQETQYF
j_call: TRBJ2-5
d_call: TRBD1
v_call: TRBV20-1
cdr3_length: 19

cdr3_aa: CASSLGGTSGISDTQYF
j_call: TRBJ2-3
d_call: TRBD2
v_call: TRBV5-4
cdr3_length: 17

cdr3_aa: CSPAPTGGPWTDTQYF
j_call: TRBJ2-3
d_call: TRBD2
v_call: TRBV20-1
cdr3_length: 16

cdr3_aa: CSAISGQGYEQYF
j_call: TRBJ2-7
d_call: TRBD1
v_call: TRBV20-1
cdr3_length: 13

cdr3_aa: CAWSAGSSQPQHF
j_call: TRBJ1-5
d_call: .
v_call: TRBV30
cdr3_length: 13

cdr3_aa: CASRPGTSGSNEQFF
j_call: TRBJ2-1
d_call: TRBD2
v_call: TRBV7-2
cdr3_length: 15

cdr3_aa: CSAGDVATNEKLFF
j_call: TRBJ1-4
d_call: .
v_call: TRBV20-1
cdr3_length: 14

cdr3_aa: CSVSSGRASNEQYF
j_call: TRBJ2-7
d_call: TRBD2
v_call: TRBV29-1
cdr3_length: 14

cdr3_aa: CASSSGQGHTGELFF
j_call: TRBJ2-2
d_call: TRBD1
v_call: TRBV7-3
cdr3_length: 15

cdr3_aa: CASSRTSGSYEQYF
j_call: TRBJ2-7
d_call: TRBD2
v_call: TRBV2
cdr3_length: 14

cdr3_aa: CASSLKGGDYNEQFF
j_call: TRBJ2-1
d_call: .
v_call: TRBV7-3
cdr3_length: 15

cdr3_aa: CASRPRGGNSPLHF
j_call: TRBJ1-6
d_call: .
v_call: TRBV3-1
cdr3_length: 14

cdr3_aa: CASRLGGQETQYF
j_call: TRBJ2-5
d_call: .
v_call: TRBV27
cdr3_length: 13

cdr3_aa: CASSTLPRDTYGYTF
j_call: TRBJ1-2
d_call: .
v_call: TRBV12-3/TRBV12-4
cdr3_length: 15

cdr3_aa: CASSPKPTGPKDEQYF
j_call: TRBJ2-7
d_call: TRBD1
v_call: TRBV7-8
cdr3_length: 16